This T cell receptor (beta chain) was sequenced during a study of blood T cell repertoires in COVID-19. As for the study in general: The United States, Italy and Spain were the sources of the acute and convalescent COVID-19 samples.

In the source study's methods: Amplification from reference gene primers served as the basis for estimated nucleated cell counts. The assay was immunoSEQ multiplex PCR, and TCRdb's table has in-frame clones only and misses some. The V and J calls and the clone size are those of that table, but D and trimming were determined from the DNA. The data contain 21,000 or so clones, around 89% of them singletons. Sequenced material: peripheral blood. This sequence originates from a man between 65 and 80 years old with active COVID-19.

The CDR3 DNA is TGTGCCAGCAGCCAAGATGCAGGGGCTCCCTACGAGCAGTACTTC. It encodes CASSQDAGAPYEQYF. This sequence joins TRBV3-1 (or the pseudogene TRBV3-2) and TRBJ2-7, with TRBD1 as a possible D gene (6 bases). Germline lookup yields CDR1 LGHDT and CDR2 YNNKEL (reference sequence). This CDR3 comprises 15 residues. V dropped 0 bases and J dropped 2 bases, with 11 bases sitting between them.